The entry that follows covers one T cell receptor beta chain sequence. As yet, its antigen is unknown. The entry originates in a study of T cell repertoires in cytomegalovirus infection. Study-level information: As its CMV epitopes, the study selected recently identified HLA-C-restricted and well-studied HLA-B-restricted targets. Evidence of both CMV infection and a matching HLA type came from public TCR beta signatures.

General observations from the study: The cumulative frequency of public TCR beta families identified carriers of CMV plus the relevant HLA. The study found HLA-C-restricted CMV-specific TCR beta clonotypes dominating the ex vivo response.

TCRdb re-called the reads with MiXCR, one entry per CDR3 protein. Of about 570,000 distinct CDR3 sequences listed, approximately 40% were seen once; the top ten hold 48%. CDR1 is SQVTM, CDR2 ANQGSEA, per germline. The CDR3 length is 14 residues. V shed 4 bases and J shed 2 bases, with 14 bases lying between them. The chain couples TRBV29-1 to TRBJ2-5; no clear D. The sequenced sample was cultured PBMCs, obtained from culture after CMV antigen stimulation. This TCR derives from a human donor in good health (CMV status not recorded). Some clones in this sample may be carry-over from other donors' samples. This chain's CDR3 is CSVGARLVQETQYF. CDR3 coding DNA: TGCAGCGTTGGAGCTCGGCTAGTACAAGAGACCCAGTACTTC.